Included here is one T cell receptor (beta chain) sequence, with context. The antigen it recognizes is unknown. No quality values exist for individual bases; no much larger clone is one base distant. In total, roughly 670 healthy bone marrow donors made up the cohort. At the time of sampling, every cohort member was nominally healthy, though immune exposures that went unrecorded were likely present. The donor tested CMV seronegative, placing the donor among the 300 to 400 seronegative members of the cohort. Each donor provided a peripheral blood sample, and peripheral blood mononuclear cells were used for TCR beta sequencing. Genomic DNA was extracted from the blood cell samples with the Qiagen DNeasy Blood Extraction Kit. The germline V gene encodes CDR1 MNHNY and CDR2 SVGAGI (reference sequence). Cut back by 4 bases and 4 bases, the V and J ends lie 14 bases apart. The CDR3 goes from the cysteine to the phenylalanine over 16 residues. The kept DNA is CDR3 alone, 48 bases in frame from the first base.

This sample is drawn from a study of cytomegalovirus exposure and HLA in healthy donors (dated by TCRdb to the late 2010s). At the level of the whole study: An earlier analysis of under 600 of the donors reported approximately 290 Gb of sequence data and around 120 million unique TCR beta sequences from about 200 million T cells. A later genetic analysis used genome-wide SNP genotypes for about 65% of the roughly 670 donors, treating that subset as a discovery cohort. HLA typing covered class I and class II loci at four-digit resolution. The study used immunosequencing to profile the T cell repertoires of more than 650 subjects and linked those repertoires to cytomegalovirus serostatus. The study combined high-throughput TCR immunosequencing, statistical association of individual TCRs with disease status, and machine learning to predict cytomegalovirus infection status. Donor age, sex, ethnicity and CMV serostatus were compiled alongside the repertoire data. A handful of DR-DQ haplotypes were handled as single units for association and clustering because linkage in the cohort was strong. Of the approximately 400 genotyped donors, approximately 83% fell in the genetic ancestry cluster associated with self-reported Caucasian donors. In the later analysis, no new phenotypic data were used to find candidate immune exposures; instead, reliance was placed on TCR beta sequences and their occurrence across donors. To study patterns of TCR occurrence, a later analysis re-analyzed previously published TCR beta repertoires from under 750 donors and added high-resolution HLA genotyping. Approximately 300 gigabases of sequencing data and 70 million to 95 million unique TCR sequences made up an early release that covered approximately 650 HLA-typed donors. All discovery cohort repertoires had been generated on a single sequencing platform. Along with the approximately 700-subject first cohort, a separate validation cohort of over a hundred different subjects was used. The number of typed donors differed by locus: about 620-640 for A, B, C, DRB1 and DQB1; 500 to 550 for DQA1; around 610 for DPA1; and some 450 for DPB1. To decide whether each TCR beta V gene segment behaved as functional or pseudogenic, an earlier analysis of some 600 of the donors relied on high-throughput TCR beta sequencing. The aim of the study was to test whether cataloging public T cell receptors could identify signatures of past pathogen exposure. Across 398 genotyped donors of the cohort, an average of roughly 230,000 unique TCR beta nucleotide sequences per donor were sequenced, and around 19% of those sequences were non-productive.

Library preparation was by the immunoSEQ multiplex PCR assay. For the multiplex PCR, a mixture combining 60 forward primers for TCR Vbeta segments and 13 reverse primers for TCR Jbeta segments was used. The CDR3 region of rearranged TCR beta genes was amplified from genomic DNA with a multiplex PCR assay. The amplified TCR beta libraries were sequenced on the Illumina HiSeq System as 87-base-pair reads. In the paper's pipeline: A later analysis counted approximately 76 million unique TCR beta chains across the approximately 700 repertoires, and around 12 million of these chains were shared by at least two donors. A nearest-neighbor algorithm error-corrected the raw reads and collapsed the reads into unique sequences, merging closely related sequences to remove PCR and sequencing errors. To assign V, D and J gene segments, CDR3 sequences were aligned to IMGT reference sequences. For a sequence to be retained, a match of at least six nucleotides to both a V gene segment and a J gene segment was required. A rearrangement counted as productive if the CDR3 had no stop codons and remained in frame with V and J, and every other rearrangement counted as non-productive. CDR3 was defined by IMGT convention, running from the second conserved V-encoded cysteine to the conserved J-encoded phenylalanine. Sequences without an unambiguous match to a single V gene segment were excluded from the earlier analysis of about 640 of the donors. An earlier analysis of a few hundred of the donors called V segments functional above 56.7% productive rearrangements and segregating when the between-donor standard deviation exceeded 5%. A statistical classification framework was built to diagnose cytomegalovirus status from the catalog of TCR beta chain sequences. In a later analysis, V and J genes were assigned by comparing TCR nucleotide sequences against IMGT/GENE-DB human TR gene sequences. The TCRdist pipeline was used in a later analysis to assign CDR3 sequences and most-parsimonious VDJ recombination scenarios. A later analysis defined each TCR beta chain by its CDR3 amino acid sequence plus V-gene family, and excluded reads lacking a unique V-gene family. In a later analysis, 550 to 650 highly shared, low-generation-probability nucleotide sequences were removed to address suspected cross-contamination and a sequencing artifact. In a later analysis, a clonal expansion index was calculated for each public chain from normalized within-repertoire ranks of inferred template counts. In a later analysis, generation probabilities were computed with a VDJ recombination model fitted to out-of-frame rearrangements, and the resulting probabilities were checked against IGoR. Hypergeometric tests were used in a later analysis to score TCR-TCR, TCR-HLA and TCR-CMV co-occurrence, with a repertoire-size bias correction applied to the TCR pairs. To estimate false discovery rates, a later analysis permuted the HLA or CMV assignments 20 times. In a later analysis, co-occurring TCRs were grouped with DBSCAN, and TCRdist sequence similarity was added when clustering was performed within HLA-allele-positive subsets. Repertoires with fewer than 30,000 or more than 120,000 public chains were left out of co-occurrence clustering, as were four to six repertoires with anomalous nucleotide sharing. TCRdb re-hosts the immuneACCESS table, in-frame sequences only. Its copies lack some clones; in the studies checked, an unresolved V gene accounts for under half of them, and the cause for the rest is not known. V, J and clone size are those of that table, while D and trimming were read from the DNA. Here the sample has some 180,000 clones; over 75% occur a single time. About 2.5% of the sample is in the top ten clones.

General conclusions and limits of the study: Compared with the approximately 710-donor mean, donors in an Asian-associated ancestry cluster had fewer N-insertions in productive TCRs, according to a later genetic analysis. In a later analysis, several top co-occurrence clusters were reported to appear linked to parvovirus B19, influenza, CMV and Epstein-Barr virus. In an earlier analysis of approximately 590 of the donors, most TCR beta V segments were observed in productive rearrangements about 90% or about 30% of the time, broadly matching IMGT annotations. Because HLA typing was missing for some donors at each locus, association tests included only the typed subset. The 87-base-pair reads could not distinguish some IMGT-functional V segments, including TRBV6-2 and TRBV6-3, so those segments were excluded. Because counts were too low, 15 to 20 rarely observed V segments, including chromosome 9 orphons, were excluded from the earlier analysis of 587 of the donors. Assigning TCR associations to individual alleles was difficult when HLA alleles, especially DR and DQ, strongly co-occurred. Only TCR beta chains were sequenced in this cohort, and the absence of alpha or paired-chain data limited detectable features. A later analysis found that TCR association rates varied across HLA loci, with DRB1 alleles showing the most associated TCRs and HLA-C alleles the fewest. The authors suggested that the approach could potentially be extended to other disease states and immunological phenotypes. In a later analysis, HLA-associated TCR beta chains were found to be more clonally expanded and to have lower generation probabilities than equally common non-associated chains. In vitro tests confirmed that three of the cytomegalovirus-associated TCR beta chains recognize cytomegalovirus antigens. The classifier was reported to diagnose cytomegalovirus status with high specificity and sensitivity in both the original and validation cohorts. An association between a missense DCLRE1C variant and V-gene and J-gene trimming of TCR beta chains was found in a later genetic analysis and replicated in an independent cohort. A cluster of highly shared sequence variants was judged likely to be a technical artifact of the sequencing pipeline. The presence/absence analyses assumed that sequencing depth was roughly uniform across donors, and that assumption may not be true. Correlated functional status among segregating V segments might reflect linkage disequilibrium, but an unknown experimental factor could not be ruled out. Most CMV-associated TCR beta chains appeared to be HLA-restricted in a later analysis, and the HLA associations seemed to be driven largely by CMV exposure. Across donors, most TCR sequences were observed very rarely, whereas some public TCRs were present in many individuals. In a later analysis, around 15,000 TCR beta sequences were associated with specific HLA alleles at a false discovery rate of 0.05. A further reported finding was that TCR beta sequences accurately predicted the HLA-A and HLA-B alleles for most subjects in the first cohort. The study listed 164 TCR beta chains as associated with cytomegalovirus. Immune exposure information for the cohort was limited to CMV serostatus.

The receptor comes from a woman between 50 and 59 years old in good health and CMV-seronegative. The chain was built from TRBV6-6 and TRBJ2-6; TRBD1 is perhaps the D gene, given 5 matching bases. Sequencing was carried out using PBMCs. The CDR3: CASSWGRITGANVLTF. At the DNA level, the sequence is TGTGCCAGCAGTTGGGGCCGAATCACAGGGGCCAACGTCCTGACTTTC.